This T cell receptor beta chain comes out of a study of CD8+ T cells in alopecia areata. At the level of the study: Dosing spanned 6 to 18 months on tofacitinib, then 6 months off drug. Whole-study results and caveats: Compared with mice, patients displayed less clear TCR sharing, possibly for HLA-related reasons. Because of a solitary nonresponder, the connection of baseline CD8+ expansion to response stays uncertain.

Extracted RNA was reverse transcribed into cDNA, the sequencing template. Only in-frame clones appear in the TCRdb table, and some are missing; sequencing was by immunoSEQ multiplex PCR. The sample comprises roughly 200,000 clones, roughly 44% of which are singletons, and roughly 2.8% rests with the top ten. Germline CDR1 SNHLY, CDR2 FYNNEI. The CDR3 runs 15 residues. V was clipped by 2 bases and J by 3 bases, with 12 bases between them. Treatment described: oral pan-JAK inhibitor, 5-10 mg twice daily. A remark on this clone: Its antigen is unidentified.

Sequencing was performed on CD4+ T cells sorted from blood, taken at approximately week 37, from a patient treated with tofacitinib. The sequence was obtained from a human donor with alopecia areata. The chain employs TRBV2 and TRBJ2-3; D is undetermined. The chain's CDR3 is CASSETIRRTDTQYF. CDR3 DNA: TGTGCCAGCAGTGAAACGATCCGTCGGACAGATACGCAGTATTTT. Drawing the rest from reference TRBV2 and TRBJ2-3, the complete variable domain is EPEVTQTPSHQVTQMGQEVILRCVPISNHLYFYWYRQILGQKVEFLVSFYNNEISEKSEIFDDQFSVERPDGSNFTLKIRSTKLEDSAMYFCASSETIRRTDTQYFGPGTRLTVL.